This T cell receptor beta chain derives from a study of blood T cells in healthy people across ages. Broader study findings: Whereas aged donors had fewer naive CD4+ cells, long-lived donors had more of them and higher diversity. With age, beta diversity per million T cells declined roughly linearly, significantly by 35 to 40.

In this sample, this clonotype turned up a few times. Its matching antigen is unknown. The CDR3 extends over 16 amino acids. V was cut by 0 bases and J by 0 bases, with 8 bases left in between. Per the germline V gene, CDR1 is MNHEY and CDR2 is SVGAGI. Through a sample-barcoded 5' primer and a J-beta primer mix, a second PCR was run for roughly 7 to 12 cycles. The study obtained at least 3 million CDR3-containing paired-end reads from every sample. TCRdb called the 5' RACE reads again in MiXCR, with one record for every CDR3 protein. Altogether more than 800,000 distinct CDR3 sequences are present, about 30% being singletons, with the ten largest covering 17%.

Sample: blood. V and J are TRBV6-5 and TRBJ1-4; D not certain. This sequence was found in a woman of 80 years or more in good health. CDR3 loop: CASSYSGTSTNEKLFF. CDR3 nucleotides: TGTGCCAGCAGTTACTCGGGCACTTCAACTAATGAAAAACTGTTTTTT.